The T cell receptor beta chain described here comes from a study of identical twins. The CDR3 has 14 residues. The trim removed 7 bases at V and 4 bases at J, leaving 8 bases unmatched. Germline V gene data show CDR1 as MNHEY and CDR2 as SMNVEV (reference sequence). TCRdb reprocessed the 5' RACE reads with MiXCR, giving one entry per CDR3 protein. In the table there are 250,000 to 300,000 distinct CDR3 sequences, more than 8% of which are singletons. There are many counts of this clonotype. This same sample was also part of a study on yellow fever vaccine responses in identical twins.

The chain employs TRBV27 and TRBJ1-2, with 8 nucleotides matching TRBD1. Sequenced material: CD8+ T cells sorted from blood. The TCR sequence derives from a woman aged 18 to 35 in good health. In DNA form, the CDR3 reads TGTGCCAGCACCGCCCTTGACAGGGGCTATGGCTACACCTTC. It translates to CASTALDRGYGYTF.